The T cell receptor beta chain under discussion was sequenced for a study of blood T cell repertoires in COVID-19 (dated by TCRdb to the early 2020s). In terms of the full investigation: Samples from collaborators originated in the United States, Italy and Spain and spanned both the acute and convalescent phases of COVID-19. The prospective study material was composed of cDNA or gDNA derived from T cells, B-cell-depleted T cells, or PBMCs. Deeply sampled blood TCRbeta repertoires from subjects exposed to, actively infected with, or recovered from COVID-19 were included in the dataset. The repertoires were released in a freely available public database intended as a resource for research on the immune response to SARS-CoV-2. Samples were obtained from the ongoing ImmuneRACE study (first 160 participants) and from over 1,000 subjects provided by 6 global collaborators. The sample metadata nearly always contained a de-identified subject ID, COVID-19 status, age in years and sex. Where available, HLA class I and class II types were taken from metadata supplied by the sample provider and were not determined by assay-based typing. What the authors observed across the whole study: The amount of clinical and demographic metadata varied by source and participant and was provided uncurated.

Comments on this clone: Its specific antigen is unknown. Base qualities are missing; no much larger clone stands one base away.

TCRbeta CDR3 regions were amplified from genomic DNA using the immunoSEQ Assay, a bias-controlled multiplex PCR. The paper's data handling went like this. Nucleated cell counts per sample were estimated from amplification of reference gene primers within the assay. To quantify the absolute abundance of each unique TCRbeta CDR3 rearrangement, sequence reads were collapsed and filtered. For each sample, productive Simpson clonality was calculated by taking the square root of Simpson's diversity index across productive rearrangements. TCRdb mirrors the immuneACCESS table, restricted to in-frame sequences. Some clones are absent from its copies; in checked studies, under half trace to an unresolved V gene, and the reason for the others is unknown. That table supplies the V and J calls and clone size; D and trimming were determined from the DNA. For this sample the table gives over 100,000 clones, of which roughly three quarters were detected only once. Of the sample, 1.5% to 2% is held by the ten largest clones.

Based on the germline V gene, the CDR1 and CDR2 sequences are SGHDT and YYEEEE. Trimming removed 0 bases from V and 0 bases from J; the gene matches leave 4 bases unexplained. The CDR3 runs 17 amino acids, cysteine and phenylalanine included. The CDR3 DNA has 51 bases and is translated from base 1. Whole blood was collected in K2EDTA tubes by collaborating institutions according to the institutions' own protocols. Collaborator samples were shipped for TCRbeta analysis as frozen whole blood, isolated PBMCs, or DNA extracted from either sample type. The sequence was collected from an older woman with acute or convalescent COVID-19. The chain was built from TRBV5-6 and TRBJ1-3; 9 junctional bases match TRBD1. The sample taken for sequencing was peripheral blood. The DNA sequence reads TGTGCCAGCAGCTTGGGGGGACAGGGCTACTCTGGAAACACCATATATTTT. This encodes CASSLGGQGYSGNTIYF. Outside the CDR3, residues come from the reference TRBV5-6 and TRBJ1-3 proteins, so the full variable domain is: DAGVTQSPTHLIKTRGQQVTLRCSPKSGHDTVSWYQQALGQGPQFIFQYYEEEERQRGNFPDRFSGHQFPNYSSELNVNALLLGDSALYLCASSLGGQGYSGNTIYFGEGSWLTVV.